Below are 21 T cell receptor delta chains sequenced from a single sample in a study of gamma-delta chains in newborns, infants, children. TCRdb repeated clone calling on the reads with CATT. The sample shows under 8,000 delta-chain clones, 2% to 2.5% of them seen only once. The sample comprised blood. These receptor sequences come from a child who was a newborn, infant or young child, either healthy, febrile or measles-vaccinated (not recorded which).

Concerning this clone: The protein recorded in TCRdb matches a much larger clone and deviates from this DNA's translation at residue 11, suggesting a read error; the protein here is obtained by translating the DNA. The chain links TRDV2 to TRDJ3; 10 bases line up with TRDD3. This CDR3 is 19 amino acids long. V was pared by 0 bases and J by 2 bases, with 6 bases of the junction left unmatched. Germline CDR1 and CDR2: GEAIGNYY and EKD. CDR3 loop: CACDTLGDRSPWDTRQMFF. The CDR3 region has the DNA TGTGCCTGTGACACCCTGGGGGATAGGAGCCCCTGGGACACCCGACAGATGTTTTTC.

This clone has just a few counts. A much more abundant neighbour one base away suggests this may be a read error. The sample has other DNA sequences that encode this CDR3 too. This rearrangement joins TRDV2 to TRDJ1; a weak D match, TRDD3 (5 bases). CDR3 length: 20 residues. Trimming pared 3 bases from V and 2 bases from J, leaving 30 bases between. CDR1 and CDR2 (germline): GEAIGNYY, EKD. The CDR3 nucleotides are TGTGCCTGTGACTCCGTGGCTGTGCTACCCGGGGGCTGGAGGACCGATAAACTCATCTTT. It encodes CACDSVAVLPGGWRTDKLIF.

To note about this clone: This DNA's translation and the protein TCRdb lists, from a much larger clone, do not match at residue 11, likely due to a read error; the protein shown is translated from the DNA. The CDR3 loop reads CACDTVGDLSRDTRQMFF. CDR3 sequence (DNA): TGTGCCTGTGACACCGTGGGGGATCTCTCCCGGGACACCCGACAGATGTTTTTC. The chain carries TRDV2 and TRDJ3; 8 bases fit TRDD3. CDR1 is GEAIGNYY, CDR2 EKD, per germline. The CDR3 extends over 18 amino acids.

This clone was seen more than once but under ten times. The protein TCRdb lists belongs to a much larger clone and differs from this DNA's translation at residue 4, which points to a read error; the protein shown is made from the DNA. This sequence joins TRDV2 and TRDJ3; TRDD3 agrees at 8 bases. This CDR3 contains 17 residues. With 5 bases clipped from V and 2 bases from J, the junction kept 7 bases outside the gene matches. Looked up from germline, CDR1 is GEAIGNYY and CDR2 is EKD. The CDR3 spells CACALLGAAWDTRQMFF. The CDR3 region has the DNA TGTGCCTGTGCCTTACTGGGGGCCGCCTGGGACACCCGACAGATGTTTTTC.

This clone is deemed medium-sized. This is likely an artifact of a read error, given a far larger clone one base away. The rearrangement uses TRDV2 and TRDJ1, with 8 bases that match TRDD3. Trimming at V came to 5 bases and at J to 0 bases, leaving 4 bases not matched to a gene. CDR1 and CDR2 from the germline V gene are GEAIGNYY and EKD. This CDR3 contains 14 residues. The CDR3 nucleotides read TGTGCCTGTGGCGTACTGGGGGACACCGATAAACTCATCTTT. This encodes CACGVLGDTDKLIF.

This clone was counted many times. This CDR3 is also generated by other DNA sequences in the sample. The rearrangement joins TRAV29/DV5 to TRDJ2; 10 bases map to TRDD3. V was pared by 1 base and J by 2 bases, with 8 bases of the junction left unmatched. This CDR3 is built from 17 residues. From germline, CDR1 is NSMFDY and CDR2 ISSIKDK. The CDR3 spells CAASCSGGYRLTAQLFF. CDR3 sequence (DNA): TGTGCAGCAAGCTGCTCTGGGGGATATAGGTTGACAGCACAACTCTTCTTT.

A few counts support this clone. TCRdb shows a much larger clone's protein in place of this DNA's translation, and the two differ at residue 12, likely through a read error; the protein shown is translated from the DNA. The chain recombines TRDV2 with TRDJ3; 12 nucleotides match TRDD3. Germline V CDR1 and CDR2: GEAIGNYY, EKD. The CDR3 contains 18 residues. The CDR3 coding sequence is TGTGCCTGTGACGTACTGGGGGATACCACCTGGGGCACCCGACAGATGTTTTTC. It codes for CACDVLGDTTWGTRQMFF.

This sequence joins TRDV2 and TRDJ3; tentatively, D is TRDD3 (6 bases). The V gene lost 1 base and the J gene lost 1 base, with 13 bases spanning the gap. The CDR3 totals 18 residues. CDR1 is GEAIGNYY and CDR2 is EKD in the germline V gene. The CDR3, as DNA: TGTGCCTGTGACACTCTACTGGGAGGTTCCTGGGACACCCGACAGATGTTTTTC. Encoded protein: CACDTLLGGSWDTRQMFF.

Worth noting for this clone: A read error is the likely source, as a far larger clone sits one nucleotide away. Additional DNA sequences in this sample encode the identical CDR3. V and J are TRDV2 and TRDJ2, with 7 bases fitting TRDD3. This CDR3 contains 13 residues. V shed 0 bases and J 8 bases; nucleotides not matched to a gene: 2. The germline V gene has CDR1 GEAIGNYY and CDR2 EKD. CDR3 in amino acids: CACDTWGTAQLFF. In DNA, the CDR3 is TGTGCCTGTGACACCTGGGGGACGGCACAACTCTTCTTT.

By sample share, this clone is medium-sized. The gene calls are TRDV3 and TRDJ1, with TRDD3 identical over 10 bases. CDR3 length: 18 amino acids. J gave up 4 bases and V 4 bases, and 21 bases lay outside the gene matches. Germline assignment: CDR1 TVYSNPD and CDR2 GDNSRS (reference sequence). CDR3 coding DNA: TGTGCCTCCCCCCCCTACGAGGCCACTGGGGGATCGGTCGATAAACTCATCTTT. As protein: CASPPYEATGGSVDKLIF.

This clone was counted a few times. A read error may explain this, as a much larger clone is one base away. The chain employs TRDV1 and TRDJ2; 7 bases line up with TRDD3. The CDR3 covers 21 residues. Germline CDR1 reads TSWWSYY; CDR2 reads QGS. The CDR3 sequence: CALGELPRFVWGLALAAQLFF. The CDR3, as DNA: TGTGCTCTTGGGGAACTACCAAGGTTCGTCTGGGGGTTAGCTTTGGCAGCACAACTCTTCTTT.

This clone was seen a few times. Compared with germline, one end of the junction differs, possibly owing to a read error. The chain recombines TRDV2 with TRDJ3, with 12 positions matching TRDD3. Germline V CDR1 and CDR2: GEAIGNYY, EKD. This CDR3 is built from 19 residues. The CDR3 coding sequence is TGTGCCTGTGACAATCGTACTGGGGGATACTCCTGGGACACCCGACAGGTGTTTTTC. Its protein product is CACDNRTGGYSWDTRQVFF.

By share, this clone counts as medium-sized. This chain uses TRDV2 with TRDJ3, with 9 bases identical to TRDD3. Germline V gives CDR1 GEAIGNYY, CDR2 EKD. With 3 bases clipped from V and 0 bases from J, the junction kept 5 bases outside the gene matches. The CDR3 sequence is 18 residues long. CDR3 in amino acids: CACDVLGDPSWDTRQMFF. CDR3 DNA: TGTGCCTGTGACGTACTGGGGGACCCCTCCTGGGACACCCGACAGATGTTTTTC.

This clone was recorded a few times. TCRdb attributes to this sequence the protein of a much larger clone, which differs from the DNA translation at residue 6; a read error is likely, and the protein displayed is translated from the DNA. The gene calls are TRDV2 and TRDJ3; D gene uncertain. This CDR3 has 18 amino acids. From germline, CDR1 is GEAIGNYY and CDR2 EKD. V gave up 0 bases and J gave up 0 bases, with 11 bases separating them. The DNA of the CDR3 is TGTGCCTGTGACACCTTGAGGCCCCCCTCCTGGGACACCCGACAGATGTTTTTC. Its translation is CACDTLRPPSWDTRQMFF.

As concerns this clone: This DNA translates differently at residue 10 from the TCRdb protein, which is that of a much larger clone; a read error is likely, and the protein shown is the DNA's own translation. The V and J genes are TRDV2 and TRDJ3, with TRDD3 matching 9 bases. Germline CDR1 and CDR2: GEAIGNYY and EKD. V shed 7 bases and J 2 bases; nucleotides not matched to a gene: 11. The CDR3 is made up of 18 amino acids. The DNA for the CDR3 is TGTGCCTGCGACGTACTGGGGGAGAGCCCCTGGGACACCCGACAGATGTTTTTC. Translation: CACDVLGESPWDTRQMFF.

This clone was observed a few times. A far larger clone is just one base off, so this is likely a read error. Additional DNA sequences in this sample encode the identical CDR3. CDR3 residues: CACDFLLGGTAQLFF. CDR3 bases: TGTGCCTGTGACTTCTTACTGGGAGGTACAGCACAACTCTTCTTT. The chain has TRDV2 and TRDJ2; tentatively, D is TRDD3 (6 bases). Germline CDR1 GEAIGNYY, CDR2 EKD. V lost 3 bases and J 5 bases, leaving 15 bases between the germline ends. This CDR3 comprises 15 residues.

Of note for this clone: Possible read error: a much larger clone is one base away. The sample holds other DNA sequences that translate to the same CDR3. This chain joins TRDV3 and TRDJ3; 10 positions agree with TRDD3. CDR1 and CDR2 (germline): TVYSNPD, GDNSRS (reference sequence). The CDR3 consists of 18 residues. Here the CDR3 DNA reads TGTGCCTCCCCTCGTACTGGGGGATCCTCCTGGGACACCCGTCAGATGTTTTTC. Its protein product is CASPRTGGSSWDTRQMFF.

Concerning this clone: The protein that TCRdb holds for this DNA derives from a much larger clone and differs from the translated DNA at residue 4, which likely indicates a read error; the protein shown here is translated from the DNA. The chain has TRDV2 and TRDJ2, with 10 bases matching TRDD3. Germline lookup yields CDR1 GEAIGNYY and CDR2 EKD. J lost 0 bases, V lost 6 bases, and 12 bases had no gene match. The CDR3 length is 18 residues. DNA of the CDR3: TGTGCCTGTTACTCGTACTGGGGGATTCCTACTTTGACAGCACAACTCTTCTTT. The encoded protein is CACYSYWGIPTLTAQLFF.

Turning to this clone: A much bigger clone sits one base away, suggesting this may be a read error. This sample includes further DNA sequences coding for the same CDR3. The chain couples TRDV2 to TRDJ3; 9 nucleotides line up with TRDD3. There are 18 residues in the CDR3. Germline values: CDR1 GEAIGNYY, CDR2 EKD. CDR3 sequence (DNA): TGTGCCTGTGACACCGGGGGATACTTGGCCTGGGACACCCGGCAGATGTTTTTC. This translates into CACDTGGYLAWDTRQMFF.

There are a few counts of this clone. The TCRdb record carries a much larger clone's protein, which differs from this DNA's translation at residue 9; a read error is the likely cause, and the protein listed here is the DNA translation. J is TRDJ1 and V is TRDV2; TRDD3 is a possible D gene (6 bases). V was cut by 3 bases and J by 1 base, with 14 bases left in between. Germline CDR1 is GEAIGNYY and CDR2 is EKD. The CDR3 runs 15 residues. The CDR3 nucleotides are TGTGCCTGTGACGCACTTTGGGGGCCCACCGATAAACTCATCTTT. Translation: CACDALWGPTDKLIF.

Regarding this clone: A much larger clone is a single base away; this may be a read error. Other DNA variants within this sample encode the same CDR3. V and J are TRDV2 and TRDJ1; TRDD3 aligns across 9 bases. From germline, CDR1 is GEAIGNYY and CDR2 EKD. The length of the CDR3 is 17 residues. The CDR3 protein is CACDPRLGDPYSDKLIF. Here the CDR3 DNA reads TGTGCCTGTGACCCCCGGCTGGGGGATCCCTACAGCGATAAGCTCATCTTT.